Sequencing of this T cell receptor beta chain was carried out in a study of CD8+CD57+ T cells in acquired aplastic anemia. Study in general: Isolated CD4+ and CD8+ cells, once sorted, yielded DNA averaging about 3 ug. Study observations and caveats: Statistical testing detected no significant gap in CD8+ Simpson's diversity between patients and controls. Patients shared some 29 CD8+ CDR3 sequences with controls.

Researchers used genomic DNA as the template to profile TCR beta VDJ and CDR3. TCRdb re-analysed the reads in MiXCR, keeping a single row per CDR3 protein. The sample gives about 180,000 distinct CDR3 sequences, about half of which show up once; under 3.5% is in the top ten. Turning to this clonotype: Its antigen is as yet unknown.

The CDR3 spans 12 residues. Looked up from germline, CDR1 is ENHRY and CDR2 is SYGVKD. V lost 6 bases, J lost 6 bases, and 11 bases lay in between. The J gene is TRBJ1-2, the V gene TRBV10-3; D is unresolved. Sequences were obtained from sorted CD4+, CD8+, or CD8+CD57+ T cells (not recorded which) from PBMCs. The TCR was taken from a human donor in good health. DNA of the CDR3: TGTGCCATCAGAGGGTGGACGGATGGCTACACCTTC. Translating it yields CAIRGWTDGYTF.